Listed here are 15 T cell receptor beta chains from one sample, sequenced in a study of blood T cells in healthy people across ages. Primed by a sample-barcoded 5' primer and a J-beta primer mix, a second PCR proceeded for about 6 to 11 cycles. TCRdb used MiXCR to reprocess the 5' RACE reads, holding one entry per CDR3 protein. The sample contains 500,000 to 600,000 distinct CDR3 sequences, 27% of which appear only once. Sequencing used blood. The receptors derive from a woman between 70 and 85 years old in good health.

The chain combines TRBV10-3 with TRBJ2-1; 9 bases align to TRBD1. J gave up 5 bases and V 4 bases, and 3 bases lay outside the gene matches. CDR1 is ENHRY, CDR2 SYGVKD, per germline. The CDR3 spans 14 residues. The CDR3 loop reads CAISGQGVDNEQFF. The CDR3, as DNA: TGTGCCATCAGTGGACAGGGGGTCGACAATGAGCAGTTCTTC.

The chain links TRBV6-2 or TRBV6-3 to TRBJ1-5; 7 bases are a match to TRBD1. The CDR3 is 15 amino acids. The germline V gene encodes CDR1 MNHEY and CDR2 SVGEGT. J lost 2 bases, V lost 5 bases, and 6 bases had no gene match. CDR3 sequence reads: CASSHRQGRNQPQHF. DNA for the CDR3: TGTGCCAGCAGTCACCGACAGGGACGCAATCAGCCCCAGCATTTT.

This chain joins TRBV6-5 and TRBJ2-5, with TRBD2 identical over 7 bases. V lost 6 bases to trimming and J lost 3 bases; unmatched junction nucleotides: 4. The CDR3 loop spans 13 amino acids. Germline loops: CDR1 MNHEY, CDR2 SVGAGI. The CDR3 bases are TGTGCCAGCAGACTAAGCGGGGAAGAGACCCAGTACTTC. Its protein is CASRLSGEETQYF.

The rearrangement joins TRBV5-1 to TRBJ1-2, with D possibly TRBD1 on 6 matching bases. CDR3 length: 14 residues. Germline CDR1 and CDR2: SGHRS and YFSETQ. Trimming stripped 4 bases from V and 3 bases from J, with 13 bases between. The CDR3 nucleotides read TGCGCCAGCAGCGAACAGGGAGAGCACTATGGCTACACCTTC. Translation gives CASSEQGEHYGYTF.

The J gene is TRBJ2-7, the V gene TRBV20-1; D remains ambiguous. The CDR3 totals 13 residues. Trimming removed 1 base at V and 3 bases at J, with 10 bases between. From germline, CDR1 is DFQATT and CDR2 SNEGSKA (reference sequence). The CDR3 DNA follows: TGCAGTGCTAGAGGAGACTTGTACTACGAGCAGTACTTC. Encoded protein: CSARGDLYYEQYF.

The chain employs TRBV7-2 and TRBJ2-3; 16 nucleotides line up with TRBD2. The CDR3 is 19 amino acids. CDR1 is SGHTA, CDR2 FQGNSA, per germline. The J segment lost 5 bases and the V segment lost 4 bases, leaving 12 bases of the junction unmatched. For the CDR3, the DNA is TGTGCCAGCAGCTCATCCGGGACTAGCGGGGGGGCCGACGTAGATACGCAGTATTTT. Encoded protein: CASSSSGTSGGADVDTQYF.

A few counts support this clonotype. CDR3: CASRLAGGRTDTQYF. The CDR3 DNA reads TGTGCCAGCAGACTAGCGGGGGGTAGGACAGATACGCAGTATTTT. This chain uses TRBV11-2 with TRBJ2-3; 12 bases line up with TRBD2. Germline trimming cut 6 bases from V and 3 bases from J; bases unmatched to any gene: 4. The CDR3 length is 15 residues. Per the germline V gene, CDR1 is SGHAT and CDR2 is FQNNGV.

The gene calls are TRBV5-1 and TRBJ1-1; the D gene is possibly TRBD1 (5 bases). V was pared by 7 bases and J by 3 bases, with 16 bases between. This CDR3 has 14 amino acids. The germline gives CDR1 SGHRS, CDR2 YFSETQ. The CDR3 DNA sequence: TGCGCCAGCGGAAGGGGCTCTCAGGACACTGAAGCTTTCTTT. It translates to CASGRGSQDTEAFF. Using reference TRBV5-1 and TRBJ1-1 for the parts outside the CDR3, the full variable domain is KAGVTQTPRYLIKTRGQQVTLSCSPISGHRSVSWYQQTPGQGLQFLFEYFSETQRNKGNFPGRFSGRQFSNSRSEMNVSTLELGDSALYLCASGRGSQDTEAFFGQGTRLTVV.

CDR3: CSARVGNRAGDQPQHF. The CDR3 DNA is TGCAGTGCTAGAGTAGGAAACAGGGCCGGGGATCAGCCCCAGCATTTT. The gene calls are TRBV20-1 and TRBJ1-5; possibly TRBD1 for D (6 bases). Germline V gives CDR1 DFQATT, CDR2 SNEGSKA (reference sequence). V lost 1 base and J 5 bases, leaving 18 bases between the germline ends. CDR3 length: 16 residues.

This chain connects TRBV6-6 to TRBJ1-2; TRBD1 matches at 7 bases. Germline trimming cut 7 bases from V and 7 bases from J; bases unmatched to any gene: 6. The germline V gene has CDR1 MNHNY and CDR2 SVGAGI (reference sequence). The CDR3 spans 12 residues. CDR3 coding DNA: TGTGCCAGCAACAGGGGAGAGGTTGGCTACACCTTC. Protein product: CASNRGEVGYTF.

The V call is TRBV6-2 or TRBV6-3, the J call TRBJ2-1, with D perhaps TRBD2 (7 bases). The V gene lost 6 bases and the J gene lost 0 bases, with 15 bases spanning the gap. In germline, CDR1 is MNHEY, CDR2 SVGEGT. The CDR3 loop spans 16 amino acids. The CDR3: CASSITRGGSYNEQFF. CDR3 bases: TGTGCCAGCAGCATAACAAGGGGGGGCTCCTACAATGAGCAGTTCTTC.

The chain has TRBV7-3 and TRBJ2-2; D ambiguous. This CDR3 has 16 residues. Germline lookup yields CDR1 SGHTA and CDR2 FQGTGA. The V end was cut by 3 bases, the J end by 6 bases, with 17 bases between. In DNA form, the CDR3 reads TGTGCCAGCAGCTTTAGAGGCGCCGCCGCGCCCGGGGAGCTGTTTTTT. As protein: CASSFRGAAAPGELFF.

This clonotype has only a few counts. The V gene is TRBV7-8, the J gene TRBJ1-1; weak D call: TRBD1 (6 bases). Germline CDR1 and CDR2: SGHVS and FQNEAQ. Trimming took 5 bases from V and 4 from J, leaving 14 bases between them. CDR3 size: 14 residues. The CDR3 loop reads CASSQGLYPTEAFF. The DNA for the CDR3 is TGTGCCAGCAGCCAGGGGTTATACCCCACTGAAGCTTTCTTT.

Remarks on this clonotype: Likely a read error: the CDR3 ends without its conserved phenylalanine or tryptophan. The CDR3 here is CSVPGQGKTNEKLFS. CDR3 bases: TGCAGCGTACCGGGACAGGGGAAGACTAATGAAAAACTGTTTTCT. V and J are TRBV29-1 and TRBJ1-4; TRBD1 matches at 10 bases. This CDR3 region has 15 residues. V was pared by 6 bases and J by 2 bases, with 6 bases of the junction left unmatched. Looked up from germline, CDR1 is SQVTM and CDR2 is ANQGSEA.

This clonotype was counted only a few times. It may be a read error: a sequence one base away is much more abundant. J is TRBJ2-7 and V is TRBV3-1, with TRBD2 identical over 7 bases. CDR1 is LGHDT and CDR2 is YNNKEL in the germline V gene (reference sequence). This CDR3 is built from 14 residues. CDR3 in DNA: TGTGCCGGCAGCCCCCTTGGGGGGGTATACGAGCAGTACTTC. Protein product: CAGSPLGGVYEQYF.